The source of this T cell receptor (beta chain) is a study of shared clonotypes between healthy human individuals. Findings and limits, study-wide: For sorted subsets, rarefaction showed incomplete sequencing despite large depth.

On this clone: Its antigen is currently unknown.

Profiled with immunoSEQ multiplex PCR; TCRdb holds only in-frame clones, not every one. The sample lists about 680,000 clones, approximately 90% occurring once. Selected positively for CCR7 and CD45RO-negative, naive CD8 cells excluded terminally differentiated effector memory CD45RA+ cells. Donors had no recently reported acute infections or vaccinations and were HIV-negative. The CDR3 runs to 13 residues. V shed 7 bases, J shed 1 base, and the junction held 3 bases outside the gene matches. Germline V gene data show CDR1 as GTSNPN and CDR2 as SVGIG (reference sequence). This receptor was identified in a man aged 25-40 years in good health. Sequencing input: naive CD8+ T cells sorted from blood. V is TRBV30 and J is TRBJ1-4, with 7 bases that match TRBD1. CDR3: CALGTETNEKLFF. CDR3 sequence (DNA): TGTGCCTTGGGGACAGAAACTAATGAAAAACTGTTTTTT. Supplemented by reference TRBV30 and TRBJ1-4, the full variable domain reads SQTIHQWPATLVQPVGSPLSLECTVEGTSNPNLYWYRQAAGRGLQLLFYSVGIGQISSEVPQNLSASRPQDRQFILSSKKLLLSDSGFYLCALGTETNEKLFFGSGTQLSVL.